The present TCR beta chain was sequenced within a study of OX40 agonist ivuxolimab in advanced cancers. Whole-study context: Across the patients, intravenous ivuxolimab was delivered every 2 weeks at 0.01 to 10 mg/kg. The diagnoses of dose-escalation patients were hepatocellular carcinoma, melanoma, renal cell or head and neck cancer. Notes on the study in general: At doses 0.1 to 3.0 mg/kg, CD4+ and CD8+ clones expanded. Normalized T-cell clonal expansion was also low in some nonresponders.

The CDR3 length is 15 residues. The germline CDR1 and CDR2 sequences are SNHLY and FYNNEI. V was clipped by 2 bases and J by 5 bases, with 15 bases between them. Profiled with immunoSEQ multiplex PCR; TCRdb holds only in-frame clones, not every one. The sample has tens of thousands of clones, over 85% seen once. Concerning this clone: The antigen remains unidentified.

This clonotype was obtained from an adult with an advanced solid tumor such as melanoma, head and neck, liver or kidney cancer. This chain connects TRBV2 to TRBJ2-5; no definite D call. The specimen comprised CD4+ or CD8+ T cells sorted from blood, sampled in a trial of the OX40 agonist ivuxolimab. The CDR3 DNA sequence: TGTGCCAGCAGTGAATTTAAAAATCCCACGGAGACCCAGTACTTC. It codes for CASSEFKNPTETQYF.